The entry below gives a single TCR beta chain sequence along with its context. Its matching antigen is unknown. The PCR ran on 60 Vbeta and 13 Jbeta primers. Profiled with immunoSEQ multiplex PCR; TCRdb holds only in-frame clones, not every one. The sample holds roughly 190,000 clones, approximately 80% seen once. The sample is drawn from a study of cytomegalovirus exposure and HLA in healthy donors. Study as a whole: Earlier results showed approximately 110 million unique TCR beta sequences derived from some 180 million T cells.

This CDR3 comprises 13 residues. V was pared by 1 base and J by 8 bases, with 12 bases between. Germline V CDR1 and CDR2: LGHNA, YSLEER. General observations from the study: Per a prior analysis, the majority of TCR beta V segments were productive roughly 87% or roughly 30% of the time.

This receptor was identified in a woman in her thirties or forties in good health and CMV-seronegative. The chain carries TRBV4-3 and TRBJ2-7; a weak D match, TRBD2 (7 bases). Material: PBMCs. The CDR3 DNA is TGCGCCAGCAGCCAAGGCACAGGGACTAAGCAGTACGTC. It codes for CASSQGTGTKQYV.